This TCR beta chain was sequenced during a study of blood T cell repertoires in COVID-19 (dated by TCRdb to about 2020). Turning to the overall study: Samples from collaborators originated in the United States, Italy and Spain and spanned both the acute and convalescent phases of COVID-19. Where available, HLA class I and class II types were obtained from metadata supplied by the sample provider rather than from assay-based typing. The repertoires were released in a freely available public database meant as a resource for research on the immune response to SARS-CoV-2. Samples were obtained from the ongoing ImmuneRACE study (first 160 participants) and from about 1,300 subjects provided by 6 global collaborators. The prospective study material was composed of cDNA or gDNA derived from T cells, B-cell-depleted T cells, or PBMCs. A de-identified subject ID, COVID-19 status, age in years and sex were almost always included in the sample metadata. The dataset comprised deeply sampled blood TCRbeta repertoires from subjects exposed to, actively infected with, or recovered from COVID-19.

The CDR3 numbers 13 residues from cysteine through phenylalanine. The entry retains the CDR3 DNA only, 39 bases that are in frame from base 1. The germline ends are 14 bases apart after V is trimmed by 4 bases and J by 8 bases. CDR1 SGHTA and CDR2 FQGNSA were looked up in the germline V gene. About this clone: Its antigen remains unidentified. The input lacks base qualities; no much larger clone sits a single base away.

TCRbeta CDR3 regions were amplified from genomic DNA by means of the immunoSEQ Assay, a bias-controlled multiplex PCR. As for the authors' bioinformatics: The number of nucleated cells in each sample was estimated by amplification of reference gene primers within the assay. To quantify the absolute abundance of each unique TCRbeta CDR3 rearrangement, sequence reads were collapsed and filtered. For each sample, productive Simpson clonality was calculated as the square root of Simpson's diversity index across productive rearrangements. TCRdb took this table from immuneACCESS and kept in-frame rearrangements with V and J called. Such tables lack part of the clones; where checked against another copy, unresolved V genes explain under half of the gap, and the rest is unexplained. V and J calls and clone size come straight from that table; D and trimming were deduced from the DNA. Recorded for this sample are 90,000 to 110,000 clones; around 80% of them occurred a single time. The ten largest clones take up about 4.5% of the sample.

The collaborating institutions used their own protocols to collect whole blood in K2EDTA tubes. For TCRbeta analysis, collaborator samples were shipped as frozen whole blood, as isolated PBMCs, or as DNA extracted from either sample type. The investigation overall reported the following: Clinical and demographic metadata were provided uncurated, with the amount varying by source and participant.

The receptor was derived from a human donor in a cohort sampled during active or convalescent COVID-19. Sequences were obtained from peripheral blood. The rearrangement combines TRBV7-2 with TRBJ1-1, with a weak D call of TRBD1 (6 bases match). The DNA sequence follows: TGTGCCAGCAGCTCGACACAGGGAGCCGAAGCTTTCTTT. The resulting protein is CASSSTQGAEAFF.